This T cell receptor beta chain appears in the sequencing data of a study of CD8+CD57+ T cells in acquired aplastic anemia. Findings and limits, study-wide: Controls did not differ significantly from patients in CD8+ Simpson's diversity.

TCR beta VDJ and CDR3 profiles were obtained from a genomic DNA template. TCRdb re-called the reads with MiXCR, one entry per CDR3 protein. The repertoire holds fewer than 200,000 distinct CDR3 sequences, about half seen once, with about 2% in the top ten. As concerns this clonotype: What it binds is not known.

By flow cytometry, patients selected for sequencing had shown an expansion of CD8+CD57+ cells. This CDR3 contains 15 residues. Trimming shortened V by 9 bases and J by 1 base, and 15 bases separated the two germline ends. Germline lookup yields CDR1 LNHDA and CDR2 SQIVND (reference sequence). The chain links TRBV19 to TRBJ2-2; TRBD1 is a possible D gene (5 bases). The TCR was taken from a human donor with aplastic anemia. Source material: sorted CD4+, CD8+, or CD8+CD57+ T cells (not recorded which) from PBMCs. CDR3 bases: TGTGCCAGCAGCTTATGGACACAGAACACCGGGGAGCTGTTTTTT. This sequence encodes CASSLWTQNTGELFF.